The source of this T cell receptor (beta chain) is a study of cytomegalovirus exposure and HLA in healthy donors. Study observations and caveats: The authors enumerated around 150 TCR beta chains as linked to cytomegalovirus. Later on, an analysis found that several of the most significant clusters appeared to be linked to common viral pathogens, which included parvovirus B19.

Nominal health characterized the donors when sampled, though unrecorded immune exposures were likely. Trimming removed 4 bases at V and 2 bases at J, with 12 bases between. This CDR3 has 15 amino acids. Germline values: CDR1 LNHDA, CDR2 SQIVND (reference sequence). On this clone itself: Its target is not known.

Primers included in the PCR were 60 Vbeta and 13 Jbeta primers. In the source study's methods: Later reanalysis found 60 million to 90 million unique TCR beta chains, around 11 million of them shared. Some clones are missing from TCRdb's copy, which holds only in-frame ones; the method was immunoSEQ multiplex PCR. From that table come the V and J calls and clone size; the DNA was used to work out D and trimming. This table has about 130,000 clones, roughly 82% appearing once. The rearrangement joins TRBV19 to TRBJ2-1, with a weak D call TRBD1 (5 bases). This TCR derives from a male donor in good health and CMV-seropositive. The sequencing sample was made of PBMCs. CDR3 loop: CASSRKAGPYNEQFF. The CDR3 coding sequence is TGTGCCAGTAGTAGGAAAGCAGGGCCCTACAATGAGCAGTTCTTC.